Below are 27 T cell receptor beta chains sequenced from a single sample in a study of T-cell reconstitution after alpha-beta-depleted transplantation in children. The TCRbeta library was prepared with unique molecular identifiers. TCRdb called the PCR reads again in MiXCR, with one record for every CDR3 protein. The sample lists nearly 400,000 distinct CDR3 sequences; over 20% were seen once. This sample comprised PBMCs from the stem cell graft donor, obtained from the stem cell graft. Source of these receptors: a human donor who donated a stem cell graft to a child with acute myeloid leukemia.

Ten or more counts support this clonotype. V is TRBV7-3 and J is TRBJ2-5, with TRBD2 matching over 8 bases. The CDR3 totals 14 residues. CDR1 and CDR2 from the germline V gene are SGHTA and FQGTGA. The ends lost 6 bases at V and 1 base at J; junction bases unmatched: 4. The CDR3 protein is CASSFSGTQETQYF. CDR3 in DNA: TGTGCCAGCAGTTTTAGCGGGACCCAAGAGACCCAGTACTTC.

This clonotype was detected only a few times. V gene TRBV25-1 combines with J gene TRBJ2-7; maybe TRBD2 (5 bases). CDR1 and CDR2 from the germline V gene are MGHDK and SYGVNS. V lost 2 bases and J 0 bases, leaving 17 bases between the germline ends. The CDR3 is 17 residues long. Here the CDR3 DNA reads TGTGCCAGCAGTGAAGCGGCGGGCGTCTATAGCTCCTACGAGCAGTACTTC. It encodes CASSEAAGVYSSYEQYF.

This clonotype showed up just a few times. The chain employs TRBV20-1 and TRBJ2-7; D is unresolved. CDR1 is DFQATT and CDR2 is SNEGSKA in the germline V gene (reference sequence). The CDR3 has 13 amino acids. Trimming removed 3 bases at V and 2 bases at J, with 11 bases between. The CDR3 loop is CSASPQETYEQYF. The DNA for the CDR3 is TGCAGTGCTAGTCCGCAGGAAACCTACGAGCAGTACTTC.

This clonotype was counted ten times or more. This chain links TRBV12-3 or TRBV12-4 with TRBJ1-2; D gene ambiguous. V gave up 5 bases and J gave up 6 bases, with 7 bases separating them. The CDR3 is 11 residues long. The CDR3 DNA is TGTGCCAGCAGTCCCGGGCATGGCTACACCTTC. It specifies CASSPGHGYTF.

In this sample, this clonotype turned up a few times. The CDR3 DNA reads as TGTGCCAGCAATACAGCGGGAGTGGGGCAAGAGACCCAGTACTTC. It codes for CASNTAGVGQETQYF. The rearrangement links TRBV12-3 or TRBV12-4 to TRBJ2-5; 8 bases agree with TRBD2. There are 15 residues in the CDR3. V was clipped by 7 bases and J by 2 bases; unmatched bases: 9.

This clonotype was detected many times. The chain carries TRBV27 and TRBJ2-1; no clear D. The CDR3 is made up of 13 amino acids. V dropped 5 bases and J dropped 5 bases, with 10 bases sitting between them. Germline V gives CDR1 MNHEY, CDR2 SMNVEV (reference sequence). CDR3 nucleotide sequence: TGTGCCAGCAGTACAATTCGGAACAATGAGCAGTTCTTC. It specifies CASSTIRNNEQFF.

Ten or more counts support this clonotype. The chain links TRBV20-1 to TRBJ1-1; D may be TRBD1 (6 bases). Trimming took off 1 base at V and 4 bases at J, with 19 bases between the two ends. Germline V CDR1 and CDR2: DFQATT, SNEGSKA (reference sequence). The CDR3 sequence is 16 residues long. The DNA of the CDR3 is TGCAGTGCTAGAGTGCCCCATTACTTGGGGGCCACTGAAGCTTTCTTT. Its protein is CSARVPHYLGATEAFF.

The chain is built from TRBV4-1 and TRBJ1-1; 7 bases map to TRBD1. In germline, CDR1 is MGHRA, CDR2 YSYEKL. The V and J ends lost 2 bases and 3 bases, in that order; junction bases with no gene match: 6. The CDR3 sequence is 15 residues long. CDR3 sequence: CASSQSTGVDTEAFF. The CDR3 DNA is TGCGCCAGCAGCCAATCAACAGGGGTGGACACTGAAGCTTTCTTT.

The V call is TRBV7-2, the J call TRBJ1-6; TRBD1 matches 8 bases. V was pared by 4 bases and J by 14 bases, with 1 base of the junction left unmatched. From germline, CDR1 is SGHTA and CDR2 FQGNSA. The CDR3 runs 11 residues. The CDR3 DNA is TGTGCCAGCAGCTCACAGGGGGCCCTCCACTTT. Its translation: CASSSQGALHF.

This clonotype was seen at least ten times. The J gene is TRBJ2-2, the V gene TRBV4-3, with D possibly matching TRBD2 (7 bases). This CDR3 has 18 amino acids. Germline loops: CDR1 LGHNA, CDR2 YSLEER. The V end was cut by 0 bases, the J end by 7 bases, with 21 bases between. The CDR3 spells CASSQDATGGGFGGELFF. DNA for the CDR3: TGCGCCAGCAGCCAAGATGCAACGGGGGGCGGGTTCGGCGGGGAGCTGTTTTTT.

The V call is TRBV20-1, the J call TRBJ2-1; no clear D. CDR3 length equals 9 residues. The ends were cut back, 3 bases at V and 9 bases at J, with 3 bases in the middle. CDR1 DFQATT and CDR2 SNEGSKA come from the germline V gene (reference sequence). CDR3 sequence reads: CSASAEQFF. In DNA, the CDR3 is TGCAGTGCTAGTGCTGAGCAGTTCTTC.

This sequence joins TRBV20-1 and TRBJ2-5, with 8 positions matching TRBD2. Trimming at V came to 2 bases and at J to 4 bases, leaving 6 bases not matched to a gene. The CDR3 spans 14 residues. Per the germline V gene, CDR1 is DFQATT and CDR2 is SNEGSKA (reference sequence). The CDR3 sequence is CSARPRLAGETQYF. Here the CDR3 DNA reads TGCAGTGCTAGACCCCGGCTAGCGGGAGAGACCCAGTACTTC.

The chain uses TRBV7-2 and TRBJ2-3; either TRBD1 or TRBD2 may supply D (5 bases each). Germline values: CDR1 SGHTA, CDR2 FQGNSA. This CDR3 region has 16 residues. Trimming took off 1 base at V and 6 bases at J, with 17 bases between the two ends. Here the CDR3 reads CASSLVAGTGRDTQYF. As DNA, the CDR3 is TGTGCCAGCAGCTTAGTAGCCGGGACCGGACGTGATACGCAGTATTTT.

This clonotype has a handful of counts. The V gene is TRBV29-1, the J gene TRBJ2-7, with 9 bases matching TRBD2. V shed 6 bases and J 2 bases; nucleotides not matched to a gene: 8. Germline V gene lookup returns CDR1 SQVTM and CDR2 ANQGSEA. The CDR3 has 14 residues. CDR3 bases: TGCAGCGTGAAGACTAGCGGAGCCACCTACGAGCAGTACTTC. It specifies CSVKTSGATYEQYF.

The chain joins TRBV30 to TRBJ2-1; unclear D gene. V was clipped by 0 bases and J by 5 bases, with 17 bases between them. The length of the CDR3 is 16 residues. Germline-derived CDR1 and CDR2 are GTSNPN and SVGIG (reference sequence). The CDR3 protein is CAWSVHSGLQDNEQFF. The CDR3 DNA follows: TGTGCCTGGAGTGTACACTCGGGCTTACAAGACAATGAGCAGTTCTTC.

This clonotype occurred many times. This chain links TRBV6-5 with TRBJ1-2; a weak D match, TRBD1 (6 bases). V gave up 5 bases and J gave up 0 bases, with 10 bases separating them. Germline V gene lookup returns CDR1 MNHEY and CDR2 SVGAGI. The CDR3 covers 14 residues. CDR3 protein: CASSRGRTNYGYTF. CDR3 bases: TGTGCCAGCAGTAGGGGGAGGACTAACTATGGCTACACCTTC.

This clonotype was detected only a few times. Just one base apart from a much larger clone, this may be a read error. The V and J genes are TRBV7-2 and TRBJ2-3; no definite D call. CDR3 length equals 12 residues. The germline CDR1 and CDR2 sequences are SGHTA and FQGNSA. V lost 3 bases, J lost 2 bases, and 3 bases lay in between. The CDR3 DNA reads TGTGCCAGCAGCTTCAACACAGATACGCAGTATTTT. Amino acids: CASSFNTDTQYF.

The V gene is TRBV6-2 or TRBV6-3, the J gene TRBJ1-1; 7 nucleotides line up with TRBD1. V gave up 10 bases and J gave up 8 bases; unmatched junction bases: 16. This CDR3 has 14 amino acids. Germline values: CDR1 MNHEY, CDR2 SVGEGT. CDR3 DNA sequence: TGTGCCACATGGCGGGACAGAGAAGGGGCGGAAGCTTTCTTT. Translation gives CATWRDREGAEAFF.

The rearrangement links TRBV12-3 or TRBV12-4 to TRBJ2-2; D call uncertain. The CDR3 covers 12 residues. V lost 7 bases and J lost 7, with 10 bases in between. The CDR3 DNA reads TGTGCCAGCACCCTCCCGGGCGGGGAGCTGTTTTTT. Its protein product is CASTLPGGELFF.

The gene calls are TRBV4-1 and TRBJ2-2, with D possibly TRBD2 on 5 matching bases. The CDR3 covers 16 residues. The V end lost 4 bases, the J end lost 6 bases, and 18 bases lay between the germline ends. Germline CDR1 is MGHRA and CDR2 is YSYEKL. In DNA, the CDR3 is TGCGCCAGCAGCCGTACTAGGGAATTGGAGGCCGGGGAGCTGTTTTTT. Translated: CASSRTRELEAGELFF.

This chain uses TRBV12-3 or TRBV12-4 with TRBJ2-1; a possible D gene is TRBD1 (5 bases). The CDR3 covers 14 residues. Between the trimmed V and J ends, which lost 7 bases and 4 bases, there was a span of 14 bases. The DNA of the CDR3 is TGTGCCAGCACCGCGGCAGGGAAATACAATGAGCAGTTCTTC. Residues: CASTAAGKYNEQFF.

The table lists this clonotype with a few counts. The chain carries TRBV20-1 and TRBJ2-4; TRBD2 matches 12 bases. The CDR3 has 17 residues. Trimming at V came to 7 bases and at J to 1 base, leaving 11 bases not matched to a gene. Per germline, CDR1 DFQATT and CDR2 SNEGSKA (reference sequence). CDR3 sequence (DNA): TGCAGTGTCACCGGACTAGCGGGGAACTGGGCCAAAAACATTCAGTACTTC. Translating it yields CSVTGLAGNWAKNIQYF.

The rearrangement links TRBV2 to TRBJ1-1; unclear D gene. Between the trimmed V and J ends, which lost 4 bases and 1 base, there was a span of 10 bases. The V gene's germline CDR1 is SNHLY and CDR2 FYNNEI. The CDR3 is made up of 14 amino acids. DNA of the CDR3: TGTGCCAGCAGTGCCCCAGGAGCGAACACTGAAGCTTTCTTT. Its protein is CASSAPGANTEAFF.

The chain couples TRBV18 to TRBJ2-4; 7 positions match TRBD1. CDR3 size: 17 residues. Germline assignment: CDR1 KGHSH and CDR2 LQKENI. After removal of 2 bases from V and 0 bases from J, the junction contained 7 bases not matched to a gene. The CDR3 spells CASSPVSRGLAKNIQYF. CDR3 nucleotides: TGTGCCAGCTCACCAGTCTCTAGGGGGCTAGCCAAAAACATTCAGTACTTC.

This clonotype occurred a few times. The chain combines TRBV7-9 with TRBJ2-7, with a possible D match to TRBD1 (5 bases). The V end was cut by 5 bases, the J end by 3 bases, with 14 bases between. This CDR3 has 14 residues. The germline V gene has CDR1 SEHNR and CDR2 FQNEAQ (reference sequence). The CDR3: CASSPAGFSYEQYF. DNA of the CDR3: TGTGCCAGCAGCCCTGCAGGGTTTAGCTACGAGCAGTACTTC.

This clonotype was observed a few times. The chain carries TRBV5-1 and TRBJ1-4; D gene uncertain. Germline CDR1 SGHRS, CDR2 YFSETQ. The V gene lost 1 base and the J gene lost 8 bases, with 12 bases spanning the gap. The CDR3 extends over 14 amino acids. CDR3 bases: TGCGCCAGCAGCTTGAGGTCCAACGGAGAAAAACTGTTTTTT. Translating gives CASSLRSNGEKLFF.

The sample holds a few counts of this clonotype. This rearrangement joins TRBV27 to TRBJ2-7; 8 bases align to TRBD2. The CDR3 consists of 15 residues. V trimming: 8 bases; J trimming: 4 bases; junction bases outside the gene matches: 13. Germline CDR1 and CDR2: MNHEY and SMNVEV (reference sequence). The CDR3 bases are TGTGCCAGCGCTATAGTAGGCGGGAGGAATTACGAGCAGTACTTC. Residues: CASAIVGGRNYEQYF.